A single sample is the source of the 22 T cell receptor beta chains below, sequenced in a study of CD8 T cells in ankylosing spondylitis (dated by TCRdb to about 2017). The paper as a whole reports these results and caveats: A TCR beta motif of 7 or 8 highly homologous amino acid variants appeared characteristic of blood from ankylosing spondylitis patients.

The library relied on 5' RACE. Sequenced using an Illumina HiSeq 2500. Starting from the raw public reads, TCRdb applied fastp trimming at Q25, assembled clones with MiXCR and retained in-frame beta chains. Each entry is one CDR3 protein sequence, shown with its most common DNA and genes. The sample has 100,000 to 150,000 distinct CDR3 sequences on record, approximately 17% of them singletons. The ten largest account for 30% to 35% of the sample. The antigens of these receptors remain unknown. Sequencing used blood, either unsorted or a sorted T cell fraction (not recorded which). The receptor set was obtained from a male donor with ankylosing spondylitis.

The chain employs TRBV25-1 and TRBJ2-2; 10 bases fit TRBD2. The CDR3 has 14 residues. Germline CDR1 MGHDK, CDR2 SYGVNS. V gave up 7 bases and J gave up 4 bases; unmatched junction bases: 3. The CDR3 spells CASTGLAATGELFF. The CDR3 coding sequence is TGTGCCAGCACCGGACTAGCGGCCACCGGGGAGCTGTTTTTT.

The chain carries TRBV7-9 and TRBJ2-7, with 10 bases matching TRBD2. The CDR3 runs 15 residues. V dropped 6 bases and J dropped 0; count of bases not matched to a gene: 5. Germline loops: CDR1 SEHNR, CDR2 FQNEAQ (reference sequence). As DNA, the CDR3 is TGTGCCAGCAGACTCGGGACTAGCGACTCCTACGAGCAGTACTTC. This gives the protein CASRLGTSDSYEQYF. The full variable domain, completed using reference TRBV7-9 and TRBJ2-7, is DTGVSQNPRHKITKRGQNVTFRCDPISEHNRLYWYRQTLGQGPEFLTYFQNEAQLEKSRLLSDRFSAERPKGSFSTLEIQRTEQGDSAMYLCASRLGTSDSYEQYFGPGTRLTVT.

The rearrangement links TRBV20-1 to TRBJ2-4, with D maybe TRBD1 (6 bases). V was trimmed by 1 base and J by 0 bases, leaving 19 bases between them. Germline loops: CDR1 DFQATT, CDR2 SNEGSKA (reference sequence). The length of the CDR3 is 18 residues. The CDR3 nucleotides read TGCAGTGCTAGAGGAACGGGACACCGAGACCTAGCCAAAAACATTCAGTACTTC. It specifies CSARGTGHRDLAKNIQYF.

This clonotype was seen more than once but under ten times. CDR3 nucleotides: TGTGCCAGCAGCTCCGGGACAGGGGGGATTAACGGGGAGCTGTTTTTT. This codes for CASSSGTGGINGELFF. The chain uses TRBV28 and TRBJ2-2, with 11 bases that match TRBD1. Germline CDR1 and CDR2: MDHEN and SYDVKM. After removal of 6 bases from V and 7 bases from J, the junction contained 10 bases not matched to a gene. CDR3 length: 16 amino acids.

This clonotype has just a few counts. This chain uses TRBV28 with TRBJ2-2; the match to TRBD1 covers 9 bases. With 4 bases clipped from V and 0 bases from J, the junction kept 0 bases outside the gene matches. This CDR3 is built from 15 residues. Per the germline V gene, CDR1 is MDHEN and CDR2 is SYDVKM. CDR3 nucleotide sequence: TGTGCCAGCAGTTGGACAGGGGCGAACACCGGGGAGCTGTTTTTT. Translation gives CASSWTGANTGELFF.

This clonotype is a singleton in its sample. The rearrangement joins TRBV19 to TRBJ2-5; TRBD2 matches 7 bases. Germline CDR1 reads LNHDA; CDR2 reads SQIVND (reference sequence). After removal of 6 bases from V and 5 bases from J, the junction contained 12 bases not matched to a gene. This CDR3 region has 15 residues. The CDR3 here is CASSPQGGPRETQYF. In nucleotides, the CDR3 is TGTGCCAGTAGCCCCCAGGGAGGGCCGCGTGAGACCCAGTACTTC.

The J gene is TRBJ1-6, the V gene TRBV27, with TRBD1 matching 9 bases. The CDR3 totals 14 residues. From germline, CDR1 is MNHEY and CDR2 SMNVEV (reference sequence). Trimming cost V 7 bases and J 6 bases; bases outside gene matches: 4. The CDR3 nucleotides read TGTGCCAGCAAGATGACAGGGGGTAATTCACCCCTCCACTTT. Its protein is CASKMTGGNSPLHF.

The chain is built from TRBV7-8 and TRBJ2-1; 12 positions match TRBD2. CDR1 and CDR2 (germline): SGHVS, FQNEAQ. The V gene end was trimmed by 1 base and the J gene end by 9 bases; junction bases not matched to a gene: 7. The CDR3 extends over 16 amino acids. Written as DNA, the CDR3 is TGTGCCAGCAGCTTAGTTGCTAGCGGGAGGGTTACTGAGCAGTTCTTC. Translated: CASSLVASGRVTEQFF.

This clonotype has just a few counts. The CDR3 DNA follows: TGTGCCACCAGTGATTTGCTTAGTGGTCCTAAGTCCTTCGATGAGCAGTTCTTC. Translating it yields CATSDLLSGPKSFDEQFF. The gene calls are TRBV24-1 and TRBJ2-1; D is ambiguous. Per the germline V gene, CDR1 is KGHDR and CDR2 is SFDVKD. The CDR3 spans 18 residues. Trimming took 0 bases from V and 8 from J, leaving 22 bases between them.

Only a few counts were recorded for this clonotype. The gene calls are TRBV7-6 and TRBJ2-3; 8 nucleotides agree with TRBD2. Per germline, CDR1 SGHVS and CDR2 FNYEAQ. CDR3 size: 17 residues. V shed 5 bases, J shed 3 bases, and the junction held 13 bases outside the gene matches. CDR3 residues: CASSENYPGLGTDTQYF. The CDR3 bases are TGTGCCAGCAGCGAAAACTACCCGGGACTAGGAACAGATACGCAGTATTTT. The full variable domain, completed using reference TRBV7-6 and TRBJ2-3, is GAGVSQSPRYKVTKRGQDVALRCDPISGHVSLYWYRQALGQGPEFLTYFNYEAQQDKSGLPNDRFSAERPEGSISTLTIQRTEQRDSAMYRCASSENYPGLGTDTQYFGPGTRLTVL.

This clonotype was counted only a few times. V gene TRBV29-1 combines with J gene TRBJ2-2; tentative D call: TRBD1 (6 bases). Per germline, CDR1 SQVTM and CDR2 ANQGSEA. This CDR3 region has 13 residues. V was trimmed by 4 bases and J by 9 bases, leaving 15 bases between them. The CDR3 bases are TGCAGCGTTGGGGGGCAAACAGGGCGGGAGCTGTTTTTT. This codes for CSVGGQTGRELFF.

The V call is TRBV9, the J call TRBJ2-1; 8 nucleotides line up with TRBD2. The J segment lost 8 bases and the V segment lost 0 bases, leaving 7 bases of the junction unmatched. CDR1 and CDR2 from the germline V gene are SGDLS and YYNGEE. CDR3 length equals 15 residues. The CDR3 reads CASSVVREGHYEQFF. The CDR3, as DNA: TGTGCCAGCAGCGTAGTCCGGGAGGGCCATTATGAGCAGTTCTTC.

The rearrangement joins TRBV27 to TRBJ1-1; 9 bases match TRBD1. This CDR3 is 14 amino acids long. The junction had 4 bases not matched to a gene; V was cut back by 4 bases and J by 4 bases. Germline assignment: CDR1 MNHEY and CDR2 SMNVEV (reference sequence). CDR3 loop: CASSWTGVTTEAFF. The CDR3 coding sequence is TGTGCCAGCAGTTGGACAGGGGTGACCACTGAAGCTTTCTTT.

This chain uses TRBV27 with TRBJ2-1, with TRBD1 as a possible D gene (6 bases). V gave up 6 bases and J gave up 6 bases, with 9 bases separating them. Per the germline V gene, CDR1 is MNHEY and CDR2 is SMNVEV (reference sequence). CDR3 size: 12 residues. The CDR3 is CASRLGANEQFF. The CDR3 DNA is TGTGCCAGCAGACTGGGGGCCAATGAGCAGTTCTTC.

The rearrangement joins TRBV19 to TRBJ2-7; D unclear. Germline V gives CDR1 LNHDA, CDR2 SQIVND (reference sequence). This CDR3 contains 13 residues. Trimming stripped 5 bases from V and 0 bases from J, with 8 bases between. CDR3 residues: CASSFADSYEQYF. CDR3 in DNA: TGTGCCAGTAGTTTTGCAGACTCCTACGAGCAGTACTTC. Supplemented by reference TRBV19 and TRBJ2-7, the full variable domain reads DGGITQSPKYLFRKEGQNVTLSCEQNLNHDAMYWYRQDPGQGLRLIYYSQIVNDFQKGDIAEGYSVSREKKESFPLTVTSAQKNPTAFYLCASSFADSYEQYFGPGTRLTVT.

This clonotype was seen only a few times. This chain connects TRBV9 to TRBJ2-1, with D unresolved. The V end lost 0 bases, the J end lost 3 bases, and 7 bases lay between the germline ends. Germline lookup yields CDR1 SGDLS and CDR2 YYNGEE. This CDR3 has 14 amino acids. The CDR3 reads CASSVDPSYNEQFF. CDR3 nucleotide sequence: TGTGCCAGCAGCGTAGATCCCAGCTACAATGAGCAGTTCTTC.

This clonotype was recorded many times. V gene TRBV7-6 combines with J gene TRBJ2-1; 7 nucleotides agree with TRBD1. Per the germline V gene, CDR1 is SGHVS and CDR2 is FNYEAQ. CDR3 length: 17 amino acids. J was trimmed by 4 bases and V by 3 bases; bases with no gene match: 12. The CDR3 region is CASSFTLGTETYNEQFF. CDR3 sequence (DNA): TGTGCCAGCAGCTTCACACTAGGGACAGAAACTTACAATGAGCAGTTCTTC.

This clonotype was found a few times. A read error may account for a junction end that differs from germline. The CDR3 region is CAISDPVANTGELSF. The CDR3 DNA sequence: TGTGCCATCAGTGATCCGGTCGCGAACACCGGGGAGCTGTCTTTT. The chain combines TRBV10-3 with TRBJ2-2, with TRBD2 as a possible D gene (5 bases). Per the germline V gene, CDR1 is ENHRY and CDR2 is SYGVKD. This CDR3 is built from 15 residues.

The V and J genes are TRBV7-6 and TRBJ2-3; D may correspond to TRBD1 or TRBD2 (5 bases each). This CDR3 contains 21 residues. The germline V gene encodes CDR1 SGHVS and CDR2 FNYEAQ. With 3 bases removed from V and 1 base from J, the gap between germline ends came to 29 bases. CDR3 bases: TGTGCCAGCAGCTTGGTCCCTTATGATGGGGCGGGCGGATCGGGCACAGATACGCAGTATTTT. As protein: CASSLVPYDGAGGSGTDTQYF.

In its sample, this clonotype was seen a few times. This chain joins TRBV13 and TRBJ2-7, with TRBD2 matching 10 bases. This CDR3 spans 15 amino acids. The germline V gene encodes CDR1 PRHDT and CDR2 FYEKMQ (reference sequence). J lost 1 base, V lost 5 bases, and 5 bases had no gene match. The CDR3 coding sequence is TGTGCCAGCAGCGAAGCTAGCGGGAGTTCCTACGAGCAGTACTTC. It is translated as CASSEASGSSYEQYF.

The rearrangement uses TRBV5-1 and TRBJ2-2, with D uncertain. This CDR3 is built from 13 residues. Germline V gene lookup returns CDR1 SGHRS and CDR2 YFSETQ. Trimming pared 5 bases from V and 2 bases from J, leaving 7 bases between. CDR3 sequence: CASSSFNTGELFF. In DNA, the CDR3 is TGCGCCAGCAGTTCCTTTAACACCGGGGAGCTGTTTTTT.

This clonotype was observed a handful of times. Here the CDR3 DNA reads TGTGCCAGCAGCAATGGGACTAGCGGTACCTACGAGCAGTACTTC. It yields the protein CASSNGTSGTYEQYF. The genes are TRBV21-1 and TRBJ2-7; no check of the table's D call, TRBD2, against the DNA was made. TRBV21-1 is designated a pseudogene. This CDR3 contains 15 residues.